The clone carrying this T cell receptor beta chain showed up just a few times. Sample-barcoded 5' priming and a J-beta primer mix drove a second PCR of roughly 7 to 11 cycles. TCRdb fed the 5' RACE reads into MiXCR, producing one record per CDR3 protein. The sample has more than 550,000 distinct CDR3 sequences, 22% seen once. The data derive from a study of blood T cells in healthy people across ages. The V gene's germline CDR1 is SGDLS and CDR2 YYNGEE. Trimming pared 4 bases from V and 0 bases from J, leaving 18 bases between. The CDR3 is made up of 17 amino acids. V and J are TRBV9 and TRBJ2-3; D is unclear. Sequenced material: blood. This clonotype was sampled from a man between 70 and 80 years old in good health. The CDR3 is CASSPLQASSSTDTQYF. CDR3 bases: TGTGCCAGCAGCCCTCTACAAGCATCCTCGAGCACAGATACGCAGTATTTT.